These 24 T cell receptor beta chains were sequenced from one sample in a study of radiotherapy plus CTLA-4 blockade in lung cancer. Libraries were prepared by immunoSEQ multiplex PCR; TCRdb keeps only in-frame clonotypes and omits some of them. Seen here are approximately 80,000 clones, 74% observed once, and the top ten hold roughly 10%. Sample: peripheral blood, taken from a patient treated with radiotherapy plus ipilimumab. The receptors derive from a human donor with non-small cell lung cancer whose response to radiotherapy plus ipilimumab could not be evaluated.

The chain's CDR3 is CASSLDGTGETEAFF. The CDR3 DNA sequence: TGCGCCAGCAGCTTGGACGGGACAGGGGAAACTGAAGCTTTCTTT. The rearrangement links TRBV5-1 to TRBJ1-1; 10 positions agree with TRBD1. In germline, CDR1 is SGHRS, CDR2 YFSETQ. V was clipped by 0 bases and J by 5 bases; unmatched bases: 4. This CDR3 has 15 amino acids.

V gene TRBV6-1 combines with J gene TRBJ2-3; D ambiguous. Trimming took off 6 bases at V and 0 bases at J, with 10 bases between the two ends. CDR1 is MNHNS, CDR2 SASEGT, per germline. The CDR3 runs 14 residues. The CDR3 DNA follows: TGTGCCAGCAGCCCGAGCTCTAGCACAGATACGCAGTATTTT. Translated: CASSPSSSTDTQYF.

J is TRBJ2-1 and V is TRBV5-8, with D maybe TRBD1 (5 bases). The CDR3 length is 17 residues. Deletions cut 0 bases from V and 9 bases from J, with 22 bases between. The germline CDR1 and CDR2 sequences are SGHTS and YDEGEE. Here the CDR3 DNA reads TGTGCCAGCAGCTTGGACAGGATCGGCGGTACAACAACTGAGCAGTTCTTC. It codes for CASSLDRIGGTTTEQFF. The whole variable domain, filled in from reference TRBV5-8 and TRBJ2-1, reads EAGVTQSPTHLIKTRGQQATLRCSPISGHTSVYWYQQALGLGLQFLLWYDEGEERNRGNFPPRFSGRQFPNYSSELNVNALELEDSALYLCASSLDRIGGTTTEQFFGPGTRLTVL.

The chain has TRBV6-5 and TRBJ2-7; D gene uncertain. V lost 0 bases, J lost 3 bases, and 6 bases lay in between. Germline assignment: CDR1 MNHEY and CDR2 SVGAGI. The CDR3 is 13 residues long. CDR3 sequence reads: CASSYSENYEQYF. CDR3 DNA: TGTGCCAGCAGTTACTCTGAGAACTACGAGCAGTACTTC.

This chain uses TRBV27 with TRBJ2-5, with 8 bases matching TRBD1. This CDR3 spans 14 amino acids. V lost 9 bases to trimming and J lost 7 bases; unmatched junction nucleotides: 13. Germline V gene sequence: CDR1 MNHEY, CDR2 SMNVEV (reference sequence). This chain's CDR3 is CARSDRGLSGTQYF. The CDR3 DNA reads as TGTGCCAGATCAGACAGGGGACTTTCGGGGACCCAGTACTTC.

The chain carries TRBV6-6 and TRBJ2-7; TRBD1 matches 10 bases. V trimming: 4 bases; J trimming: 5 bases; junction bases outside the gene matches: 8. Looked up from germline, CDR1 is MNHNY and CDR2 is SVGAGI (reference sequence). The length of the CDR3 is 15 residues. CDR3 protein: CASSLTGTGVHEQYF. DNA of the CDR3: TGTGCCAGCAGTTTAACCGGGACAGGGGTCCACGAGCAGTACTTC.

The sample holds a few counts of this clone. The J gene is TRBJ2-1, the V gene TRBV11-2, with 7 bases that match TRBD1. CDR3 length equals 15 residues. V was pared by 7 bases and J by 10 bases, with 16 bases of the junction left unmatched. The germline gives CDR1 SGHAT, CDR2 FQNNGV. Here the CDR3 DNA reads TGTGCCAGCACCTCCATGAGGGCAGGGGGAACCGAGCAGTTCTTC. This encodes CASTSMRAGGTEQFF.

This clone was observed a handful of times. The rearrangement links TRBV11-2 to TRBJ2-3, with TRBD1 matching 8 bases. This CDR3 is built from 16 residues. Trimming removed 4 bases from V and 4 bases from J; junction bases left unmatched: 10. Per the germline V gene, CDR1 is SGHAT and CDR2 is FQNNGV. DNA of the CDR3: TGTGCCAGCAGCTCATTCCAGGGGGCGCCTCCAGATACGCAGTATTTT. Its protein product is CASSSFQGAPPDTQYF. Full variable domain (remainder filled in from reference TRBV11-2 and TRBJ2-3): EAGVAQSPRYKIIEKRQSVAFWCNPISGHATLYWYQQILGQGPKLLIQFQNNGVVDDSQLPKDRFSAERLKGVDSTLKIQPAKLEDSAVYLCASSSFQGAPPDTQYFGPGTRLTVL.

The chain carries TRBV27 and TRBJ2-2, with 8 nucleotides matching TRBD2. CDR1 is MNHEY and CDR2 is SMNVEV in the germline V gene (reference sequence). The CDR3 loop spans 16 amino acids. J gave up 6 bases and V 3 bases, and 9 bases lay outside the gene matches. The CDR3 is CASSFYSGISAGELFF. As DNA, the CDR3 is TGTGCCAGCAGTTTCTATAGCGGGATAAGTGCCGGGGAGCTGTTTTTT.

This clone was counted a single time. The chain uses TRBV9 and TRBJ2-2; TRBD2 matches at 9 bases. Germline CDR1 is SGDLS and CDR2 is YYNGEE. The CDR3 runs to 16 residues. With V trimmed by 3 bases and J by 3 bases, 6 bases remained unmatched. CDR3: CASSAPRGGHTGELFF. In DNA, the CDR3 is TGTGCCAGCAGCGCGCCGCGGGGGGGCCACACCGGGGAGCTGTTTTTT. The full variable domain, completed using reference TRBV9 and TRBJ2-2, is DSGVTQTPKHLITATGQRVTLRCSPRSGDLSVYWYQQSLDQGLQFLIQYYNGEERAKGNILERFSAQQFPDLHSELNLSSLELGDSALYFCASSAPRGGHTGELFFGEGSRLTVL.

The chain joins TRBV6-1 to TRBJ1-1; 7 bases fit TRBD1. The V segment lost 5 bases and the J segment 0 bases; nucleotides outside the gene matches: 3. This CDR3 region has 14 residues. CDR1 is MNHNS, CDR2 SASEGT, per germline. The CDR3 loop reads CASSLTGMNTEAFF. For the CDR3, the DNA is TGTGCCAGCAGTTTGACAGGGATGAACACTGAAGCTTTCTTT.

The chain combines TRBV7-8 with TRBJ1-4; no clear D. V dropped 7 bases and J dropped 8 bases, with 17 bases sitting between them. The CDR3 contains 14 residues. CDR1 is SGHVS and CDR2 is FQNEAQ in the germline V gene. DNA of the CDR3: TGTGCCAGCACCCCCTATAGTACGTCGGAAAAACTGTTTTTT. The encoded protein is CASTPYSTSEKLFF.

The V call is TRBV28, the J call TRBJ2-3, with 8 bases lining up with TRBD1. This CDR3 has 12 amino acids. The V segment lost 10 bases and the J segment 3 bases; nucleotides outside the gene matches: 3. Germline CDR1 reads MDHEN; CDR2 reads SYDVKM. The DNA for the CDR3 is TGTGCCACTGGACAGGGAACAGATACGCAGTATTTT. Residues: CATGQGTDTQYF. The full variable domain, completed using reference TRBV28 and TRBJ2-3, is DVKVTQSSRYLVKRTGEKVFLECVQDMDHENMFWYRQDPGLGLRLIYFSYDVKMKEKGDIPEGYSVSREKKERFSLILESASTNQTSMYLCATGQGTDTQYFGPGTRLTVL.

This clone turned up a few times. The chain links TRBV5-1 to TRBJ2-7, with 7 bases matching TRBD1. Trimming cost V 1 base and J 3 bases; bases outside gene matches: 4. The CDR3 length is 14 residues. Germline V gives CDR1 SGHRS, CDR2 YFSETQ. The CDR3 region has the DNA TGCGCCAGCAGCTTGTTCGCAGGGGGCTACGAGCAGTACTTC. This gives the protein CASSLFAGGYEQYF. Together with reference TRBV5-1 and TRBJ2-7, the CDR3 gives the full variable domain: KAGVTQTPRYLIKTRGQQVTLSCSPISGHRSVSWYQQTPGQGLQFLFEYFSETQRNKGNFPGRFSGRQFSNSRSEMNVSTLELGDSALYLCASSLFAGGYEQYFGPGTRLTVT.

CDR3 nucleotide sequence: TGTGCCAGCAGATTCGGACAGGCGGGCTATGGCTACACCTTC. It is translated as CASRFGQAGYGYTF. The chain is built from TRBV27 and TRBJ1-2, with 7 bases matching TRBD1. Trimming cost V 6 bases and J 4 bases; bases outside gene matches: 8. The CDR3 has 14 amino acids. Germline CDR1 is MNHEY and CDR2 is SMNVEV (reference sequence).

The chain carries TRBV7-9 and TRBJ2-3; no clear D. V dropped 1 base and J dropped 1 base, with 15 bases sitting between them. The V gene's germline CDR1 is SEHNR and CDR2 FQNEAQ (reference sequence). CDR3 length equals 17 residues. The DNA of the CDR3 is TGTGCCAGCAGCTTAGGAGTTTTAGCTGTCGGCACAGATACGCAGTATTTT. Translation gives CASSLGVLAVGTDTQYF.

This clone occurred a few times. The chain couples TRBV7-8 to TRBJ2-1; 10 bases agree with TRBD1. Germline CDR1 and CDR2: SGHVS and FQNEAQ. The ends lost 5 bases at V and 14 bases at J; junction bases unmatched: 6. This CDR3 has 12 amino acids. The CDR3 sequence: CASSRDRGGEFF. Written as DNA, the CDR3 is TGTGCCAGCAGCCGGGACAGGGGTGGGGAGTTCTTC.

As for this clone: Other DNA sequences in this specimen translate into the identical CDR3. J is TRBJ2-1 and V is TRBV6-6; 8 bases are a match to TRBD2. The CDR3 is 15 residues long. J lost 3 bases, V lost 8 bases, and 9 bases had no gene match. The germline CDR1 and CDR2 sequences are MNHNY and SVGAGI (reference sequence). The CDR3 protein is CASYSSGRVYNEQFF. CDR3 in DNA: TGTGCCAGCTACTCAAGCGGGAGAGTCTACAATGAGCAGTTCTTC.

The chain couples TRBV5-4 to TRBJ1-1; D is uncertain. In germline, CDR1 is SGHNT, CDR2 YYREEE (reference sequence). Trimming removed 0 bases from V and 9 bases from J, with 9 bases in between. CDR3 length equals 12 residues. This CDR3 reads CASSLAGGKAFF. The CDR3 DNA sequence: TGTGCCAGCAGCTTGGCCGGAGGGAAAGCTTTCTTT.

The chain is built from TRBV11-2 and TRBJ2-1; TRBD2 matches at 9 bases. From germline, CDR1 is SGHAT and CDR2 FQNNGV. This CDR3 is built from 17 residues. Germline trimming cut 4 bases from V and 4 bases from J; bases unmatched to any gene: 11. CDR3 nucleotides: TGTGCCAGCAGCTCCGACCCCGGGCGGGGGGGATACAATGAGCAGTTCTTC. Translated: CASSSDPGRGGYNEQFF.

The CDR3 DNA sequence: TGCAGCGTCGATCGGGACACACACTACAATGAGCAGTTCTTC. This codes for CSVDRDTHYNEQFF. The V call is TRBV29-1, the J call TRBJ2-1, with D perhaps matching TRBD1 (6 bases). This CDR3 has 14 residues. The ends were cut back, 6 bases at V and 3 bases at J, with 15 bases in the middle. The V gene's germline CDR1 is SQVTM and CDR2 ANQGSEA.

This clone was seen many times. V usage is TRBV19 and J usage is TRBJ1-5; D is possibly TRBD1 (6 bases). Looked up from germline, CDR1 is LNHDA and CDR2 is SQIVND (reference sequence). This CDR3 is built from 13 residues. Trimming took off 9 bases at V and 5 bases at J, with 14 bases between the two ends. The CDR3 loop reads CASAGAGDQPQHF. The CDR3 DNA sequence: TGTGCCAGCGCGGGGGCAGGGGATCAGCCCCAGCATTTT.

V and J are TRBV4-2 and TRBJ2-5; 11 bases are shared with TRBD1. Germline CDR1 and CDR2: LGHNA and YNFKEQ. After removal of 0 bases from V and 2 bases from J, the junction contained 2 bases not matched to a gene. CDR3 length equals 16 residues. Written as DNA, the CDR3 is TGTGCCAGCAGCCAAGAAGGGACAGGGGGGCAAGAGACCCAGTACTTC. Its translation: CASSQEGTGGQETQYF.

This clone showed up just a few times. The V call is TRBV15, the J call TRBJ1-1; D perhaps matches TRBD1 (5 bases). Germline CDR1 is LNHNV and CDR2 is YYDKDF (reference sequence). The V and J ends lost 2 bases and 1 base respectively, with 11 bases between them. This CDR3 has 15 residues. For the CDR3, the DNA is TGTGCCACCAGCAGACTAAAAACAGGGAACACTGAAGCTTTCTTT. Its protein is CATSRLKTGNTEAFF.